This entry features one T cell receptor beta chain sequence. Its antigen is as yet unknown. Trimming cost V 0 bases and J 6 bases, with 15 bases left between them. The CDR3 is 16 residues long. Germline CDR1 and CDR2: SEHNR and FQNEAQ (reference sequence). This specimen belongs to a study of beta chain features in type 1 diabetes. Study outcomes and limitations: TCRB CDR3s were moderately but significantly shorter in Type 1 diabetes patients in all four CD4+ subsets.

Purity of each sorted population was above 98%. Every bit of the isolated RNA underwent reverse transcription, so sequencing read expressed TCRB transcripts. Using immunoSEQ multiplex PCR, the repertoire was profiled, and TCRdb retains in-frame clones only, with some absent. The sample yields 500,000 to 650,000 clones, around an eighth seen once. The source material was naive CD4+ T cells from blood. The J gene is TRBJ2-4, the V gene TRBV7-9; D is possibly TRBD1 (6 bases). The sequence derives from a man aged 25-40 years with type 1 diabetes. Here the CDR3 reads CASSLAPTGLGNIQYF. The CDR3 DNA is TGTGCCAGCAGCTTAGCCCCTACAGGGCTCGGAAACATTCAGTACTTC. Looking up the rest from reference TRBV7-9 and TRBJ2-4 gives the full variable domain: DTGVSQNPRHKITKRGQNVTFRCDPISEHNRLYWYRQTLGQGPEFLTYFQNEAQLEKSRLLSDRFSAERPKGSFSTLEIQRTEQGDSAMYLCASSLAPTGLGNIQYFGAGTRLSVL.